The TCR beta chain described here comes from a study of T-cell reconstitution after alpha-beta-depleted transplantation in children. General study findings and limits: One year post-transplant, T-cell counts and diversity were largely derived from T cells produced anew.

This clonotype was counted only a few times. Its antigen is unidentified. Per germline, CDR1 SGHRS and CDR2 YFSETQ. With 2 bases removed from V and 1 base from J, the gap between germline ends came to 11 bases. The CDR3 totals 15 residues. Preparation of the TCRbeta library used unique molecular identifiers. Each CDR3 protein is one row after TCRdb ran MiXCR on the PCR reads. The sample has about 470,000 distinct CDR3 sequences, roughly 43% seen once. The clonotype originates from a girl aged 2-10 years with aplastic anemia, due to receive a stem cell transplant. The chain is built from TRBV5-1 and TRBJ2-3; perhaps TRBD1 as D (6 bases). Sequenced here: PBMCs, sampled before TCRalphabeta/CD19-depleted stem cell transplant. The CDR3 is CASSFSSGGTDTQYF. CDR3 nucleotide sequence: TGCGCCAGCAGCTTCTCATCAGGGGGCACAGATACGCAGTATTTT.